This is a list of T cell receptor beta chains from one sample in a study of blood T cells in healthy people across ages. TCRdb processed the 5' RACE reads anew with MiXCR; each CDR3 protein has one entry. The sample carries fewer than 650,000 distinct CDR3 sequences, about 26% recorded once. These records were also assigned to another study, of T cells of mothers and their children.

The sequencing sample was made of blood. These receptors were collected from a boy between 2 and 10 years old in good health. CDR3s include the opening cysteine and the closing phenylalanine or tryptophan. D genes are given only for firm matches. Clone sizes are given selectively: once, few, many, or a class where the clone is expanded.

J	D	size	V	CDR3	DNA
TRBJ1-5	.	.	TRBV2	CASSGGTMDQPQHF	TGTGCCAGCAGCGGTGGGACAATGGATCAGCCCCAGCATTTT
TRBJ2-1	.	few	TRBV4-3	CASSQVSLQGPHNEQFF	TGCGCCAGCAGCCAAGTTAGTCTACAGGGTCCCCACAATGAGCAGTTCTTC
TRBJ1-1	TRBD1	many	TRBV4-3	CASSQDRGTEAFF	TGCGCCAGCAGCCAGGACAGGGGCACTGAAGCTTTCTTT
TRBJ1-6	TRBD1	few	TRBV6-1	CASRDLGQGNSPLHF	TGTGCCAGCAGGGATTTGGGACAGGGGAACTCACCCCTCCACTTT
TRBJ2-1	TRBD2	.	TRBV20-1	CSANRGGDEQFF	TGCAGTGCTAACCGGGGGGGCGATGAGCAGTTCTTC
TRBJ2-7	.	few	TRBV19	CASSIRDTVYEQYF	TGTGCCAGTAGTATAAGGGACACAGTCTACGAGCAGTACTTC
TRBJ2-3	.	.	TRBV12-3/TRBV12-4	CASSLAPGESTDTQYF	TGTGCCAGCAGTTTAGCCCCCGGGGAGAGCACAGATACGCAGTATTTT
TRBJ2-1	TRBD1	.	TRBV3-1	CASSQPGTGWNEQFF	TGTGCCAGCAGCCAACCCGGGACAGGGTGGAATGAGCAGTTCTTC
TRBJ2-2	.	few	TRBV5-5	CASRVSQGAGELFF	TGTGCCAGCAGGGTCTCACAGGGAGCCGGGGAGCTGTTTTTT
TRBJ2-1	.	few	TRBV7-6	CASSSTRYNEQFF	TGTGCCAGCAGCTCCACTAGATACAATGAGCAGTTCTTC
TRBJ2-2	.	few	TRBV30	CAWVEGRRTGELFF	TGTGCCTGGGTGGAGGGCCGCCGCACCGGGGAGCTGTTTTTT
TRBJ2-1	TRBD2	few	TRBV9	CASTSSGRGHNEQFF	TGTGCCAGCACCTCTAGCGGGAGGGGGCACAATGAGCAGTTCTTC
TRBJ2-7	.	many	TRBV15	CATSAGQFYEQYF	TGTGCCACCAGCGCGGGACAGTTCTACGAGCAGTACTTC
TRBJ2-3	.	few	TRBV20-1	CSGRRRLGGTDTQYF	TGCAGTGGTCGGAGGCGGCTTGGGGGAACAGATACGCAGTATTTT
TRBJ1-2	TRBD1	.	TRBV10-3	CAISETFDRDYGYTF	TGTGCCATCAGTGAGACCTTTGACAGGGACTATGGCTACACCTTC
TRBJ2-4	.	.	TRBV20-1	CSARDTGSNIQYF	TGCAGTGCTAGAGATACGGGGAGTAACATTCAGTACTTC
TRBJ2-1	TRBD2	.	TRBV20-1	CSAGPGLAGSGADEQFF	TGCAGTGCCGGCCCGGGACTAGCGGGGTCGGGGGCCGATGAGCAGTTCTTC
TRBJ2-3	TRBD2	.	TRBV20-1	CSANPVVGTTPDTQYF	TGCAGTGCCAACCCCGTCGTCGGGACTACTCCAGATACGCAGTATTTT
TRBJ1-5	TRBD1	few	TRBV6-6	CASSSTGGHSNQPQHF	TGTGCCAGCAGTTCTACAGGGGGACATAGCAATCAGCCCCAGCATTTT
TRBJ2-7	.	.	TRBV5-1	CASSYLEGTYEQYF	TGCGCCAGCAGCTACCTAGAGGGGACATACGAGCAGTACTTC
TRBJ1-4	.	.	TRBV4-3	CASSQAQTNEKLFF	TGCGCCAGCAGCCAAGCTCAAACTAATGAAAAACTGTTTTTT
TRBJ2-6	TRBD1	.	TRBV6-6	CASSQRGQGSGANVLTF	TGTGCCAGCAGTCAGAGGGGACAGGGGTCTGGGGCCAACGTCCTGACTTTC
TRBJ2-1	.	.	TRBV24-1	CATSDLRNEQFF	TGTGCCACCAGTGATTTGAGAAATGAGCAGTTCTTC
TRBJ2-5	TRBD1	once	TRBV6-1	CATLKDRVQETQYF	TGTGCCACACTCAAGGACAGGGTCCAAGAGACCCAGTACTTC
TRBJ2-2	.	.	TRBV10-2	CASSESTGQYTGELFF	TGCGCCAGCAGTGAGTCTACAGGGCAGTACACCGGGGAGCTGTTTTTT
TRBJ2-7	TRBD2	few	TRBV20-1	CSASLTSGRGHEQYF	TGCAGTGCTAGCTTGACTAGCGGGAGGGGCCACGAGCAGTACTTC
TRBJ2-6	TRBD1	few	TRBV18	CASSPNRGSGADVLTF	TGTGCCAGCTCACCGAACAGGGGGTCAGGGGCCGACGTCCTGACTTTC
TRBJ1-3	.	.	TRBV20-1	CGGEGLSGNTIYF	TGTGGCGGGGAGGGCCTCTCTGGAAACACCATATATTTT
TRBJ1-2	.	.	TRBV6-6	CASSVTGSGYTF	TGTGCCAGCAGTGTGACAGGTTCCGGCTACACCTTC
TRBJ2-5	.	few	TRBV5-1	CASSPASGRTETQYF	TGCGCCAGCAGCCCCGCTTCCGGGAGAACAGAGACCCAGTACTTC
TRBJ2-4	.	.	TRBV10-2	CASSPTRGIQYF	TGCGCCAGCAGCCCGACTCGAGGCATTCAGTACTTC
TRBJ2-7	.	few	TRBV2	CASSGTGVRYEQYF	TGTGCCAGCAGCGGAACGGGAGTTCGCTACGAGCAGTACTTC
TRBJ1-6	.	.	TRBV10-3	CAISDGSGGYNSPLHF	TGTGCCATCAGTGACGGATCGGGGGGATATAATTCACCCCTCCACTTT
TRBJ2-7	TRBD1	.	TRBV15	CATSRGPGQGVEQYF	TGTGCCACCAGCAGAGGACCGGGACAGGGGGTCGAGCAGTACTTC
TRBJ1-4	.	.	TRBV29-1	CSVVLQNINEKLFF	TGCAGCGTTGTCCTACAGAATATTAATGAAAAACTGTTTTTT
TRBJ2-2	.	many	TRBV4-3	CASSQEGWGGELFF	TGCGCCAGCAGCCAAGAAGGCTGGGGCGGGGAGCTGTTTTTT
TRBJ2-3	TRBD2	few	TRBV10-3	CAISPGRAGDTDTQYF	TGTGCCATCAGTCCGGGGCGAGCGGGGGACACAGATACGCAGTATTTT
TRBJ2-7	TRBD2	.	TRBV6-2/TRBV6-3	CAITASASGRFYEQYF	TGTGCCATCACCGCGTCGGCTAGCGGGAGGTTCTACGAGCAGTACTTC
TRBJ2-6	.	.	TRBV30	CAWAGGANVLTF	TGTGCCTGGGCCGGTGGGGCCAACGTCCTGACTTTC
TRBJ1-6	TRBD1	few	TRBV7-8	CASSSPLDRTPLHF	TGTGCCAGCAGCTCGCCACTGGACAGGACACCCCTCCACTTT
TRBJ2-3	.	.	TRBV2	CASSERQLDSHTQYF	TGTGCCAGCAGTGAACGGCAACTAGATTCCCATACGCAGTATTTT
TRBJ2-1	TRBD2	.	TRBV5-1	CASSLERGPSNGQFF	TGCGCCAGCAGCTTGGAGCGGGGCCCTTCCAATGGGCAGTTCTTC
TRBJ2-7	.	.	TRBV7-9	CASSLYVDEQYF	TGTGCCAGCAGCTTATATGTTGACGAGCAGTACTTC
TRBJ2-2	.	.	TRBV25-1	CASSEGSAELFF	TGTGCCAGCAGTGAGGGGTCCGCGGAGCTGTTTTTT
TRBJ2-7	.	.	TRBV5-1	CASSFEPRKYEQYF	TGCGCCAGCAGCTTTGAGCCACGGAAGTACGAGCAGTACTTC
TRBJ1-1	.	few	TRBV4-3	CASSQDSGGRGEAFF	TGCGCCAGCAGCCAAGATTCCGGGGGTAGGGGTGAAGCTTTCTTT
TRBJ2-2	.	few	TRBV4-1	CASSPGDDGGELFF	TGCGCCAGCAGCCCAGGTGATGACGGCGGGGAGCTGTTTTTT